These 25 T cell receptor beta chains were sequenced from one sample in a study of T cell responses to AZD1222 COVID-19 vaccine. Data came from immunoSEQ multiplex PCR; TCRdb stores just in-frame clones and leaves some out. Among about 270,000 clones listed, 90% to 95% were seen once. The sample in question was peripheral blood, obtained 28 days after the second AZD1222 dose. The receptors were gathered from an adult who received the AZD1222 COVID-19 vaccine.

This chain links TRBV5-4 with TRBJ2-3; D gene ambiguous. CDR3 size: 13 residues. Germline lookup yields CDR1 SGHNT and CDR2 YYREEE (reference sequence). Trimming stripped 0 bases from V and 10 bases from J, with 12 bases between. CDR3 region: CASSLVPGRAQYF. Here the CDR3 DNA reads TGTGCCAGCAGCTTGGTCCCGGGTAGGGCGCAGTATTTT.

This clone occurred a few times. The rearrangement links TRBV7-8 to TRBJ2-7; possible D gene TRBD1, 6 bases. Trimming removed 10 bases at V and 6 bases at J, with 25 bases between. The CDR3 is 15 residues long. Germline assignment: CDR1 SGHVS and CDR2 FQNEAQ. This CDR3 reads CATTKVGGLVGEQYF. CDR3 nucleotide sequence: TGTGCCACTACGAAAGTAGGGGGTCTAGTGGGCGAGCAGTACTTC.

The rearrangement uses TRBV4-1 and TRBJ1-6; D is perhaps TRBD1 (6 bases). The germline V gene encodes CDR1 MGHRA and CDR2 YSYEKL. The CDR3 loop spans 15 amino acids. The V end lost 6 bases, the J end lost 9 bases, and 18 bases lay between the germline ends. The CDR3 region is CASRRSDRHPSPLHF. The CDR3 bases are TGCGCCAGCAGACGATCGGACAGACACCCTTCACCCCTCCACTTT.

Here the CDR3 reads CASSVAQSSYNEQFF. Written as DNA, the CDR3 is TGTGCCAGCAGCGTAGCTCAGTCCTCCTACAATGAGCAGTTCTTC. V usage is TRBV9 and J usage is TRBJ2-1; D is ambiguous. Trimming pared 0 bases from V and 0 bases from J, leaving 7 bases between. The germline CDR1 and CDR2 sequences are SGDLS and YYNGEE. This CDR3 has 15 residues.

This clone was counted a single time. The V gene is TRBV3-1 (or the pseudogene TRBV3-2), the J gene TRBJ2-2; D possibly corresponds to TRBD2 (5 bases). The CDR3 sequence is 15 residues long. The germline V and J ends were trimmed by 1 base and 6 bases, with 12 bases remaining between them. Germline V gene lookup returns CDR1 LGHDT and CDR2 YNNKEL (reference sequence). CDR3 amino acids: CASSQGTSRPGELFF. The CDR3 nucleotides are TGTGCCAGCAGCCAAGGAACTAGTAGACCCGGGGAGCTGTTTTTT.

V gene TRBV12-3 or TRBV12-4 combines with J gene TRBJ2-7, with D perhaps TRBD1 (5 bases). Trimming took 2 bases from V and 4 from J, leaving 9 bases between them. The CDR3 covers 13 residues. The CDR3 region is CASSLHRSYEQYF. CDR3 DNA sequence: TGTGCCAGCAGTTTACACAGGTCGTACGAGCAGTACTTC.

This chain links TRBV5-8 with TRBJ2-3; the D call may be TRBD1 or TRBD2 (5 bases each). CDR1 and CDR2 (germline): SGHTS, YDEGEE. This CDR3 comprises 15 residues. Trimming took off 4 bases at V and 2 bases at J, with 14 bases between the two ends. CDR3 region: CASSIGRGFTDTQYF. The CDR3 DNA reads as TGTGCCAGCAGCATAGGACGGGGCTTCACAGATACGCAGTATTTT.

The rearrangement links TRBV11-1 to TRBJ1-2; D unclear. Germline assignment: CDR1 SGHAT and CDR2 FQDESV (reference sequence). V dropped 2 bases and J dropped 0 bases, with 10 bases sitting between them. This CDR3 is built from 15 residues. The CDR3 DNA reads as TGTGCCAGCAGCTTAACGGACGGACCTAACTATGGCTACACCTTC. As protein: CASSLTDGPNYGYTF.

CDR3 sequence (DNA): TGCAGTGCTAGGGTAGATACGCAGTTCTTC. It specifies CSARVDTQFF. The rearrangement links TRBV20-1 to TRBJ2-1; no reliable D call. V was trimmed by 3 bases and J by 12 bases, leaving 9 bases between them. Germline CDR1 reads DFQATT; CDR2 reads SNEGSKA (reference sequence). This CDR3 is built from 10 residues.

This chain joins TRBV4-2 and TRBJ2-1, with 7 bases that match TRBD2. The V and J ends lost 0 bases and 0 bases, in that order; junction bases with no gene match: 8. This CDR3 contains 18 residues. The germline gives CDR1 LGHNA, CDR2 YNFKEQ. For the CDR3, the DNA is TGTGCCAGCAGCCAAGATTATTACGGGGGGAGCTCCTACAATGAGCAGTTCTTC. Translating gives CASSQDYYGGSSYNEQFF.

This clone showed up just once. The rearrangement links TRBV2 to TRBJ1-4; no firm D call. CDR1 is SNHLY, CDR2 FYNNEI, per germline. V lost 7 bases and J 1 base, leaving 7 bases between the germline ends. CDR3 length: 13 residues. The CDR3 loop is CASNWGTNEKLFF. The CDR3 DNA reads TGTGCCAGCAATTGGGGAACTAATGAAAAACTGTTTTTT. The whole variable domain, remainder taken from reference TRBV2 and TRBJ1-4, is EPEVTQTPSHQVTQMGQEVILRCVPISNHLYFYWYRQILGQKVEFLVSFYNNEISEKSEIFDDQFSVERPDGSNFTLKIRSTKLEDSAMYFCASNWGTNEKLFFGSGTQLSVL.

V usage is TRBV9 and J usage is TRBJ1-1; TRBD1 agrees at 8 bases. There are 16 residues in the CDR3. J gave up 1 base and V 3 bases, and 8 bases lay outside the gene matches. Germline-derived CDR1 and CDR2 are SGDLS and YYNGEE. The CDR3 DNA is TGTGCCAGCAGCGCATCCGGGACAGGCGCGAACACTGAAGCTTTCTTT. Protein product: CASSASGTGANTEAFF.

The chain has TRBV15 and TRBJ1-6; TRBD1 is a possible D gene (5 bases). V was clipped by 1 base and J by 7 bases, with 11 bases between them. The CDR3 covers 15 residues. From germline, CDR1 is LNHNV and CDR2 YYDKDF (reference sequence). CDR3 sequence (DNA): TGTGCCACCAGCAGAGTGGAGGGGCAAAATTCACCCCTCCACTTT. This encodes CATSRVEGQNSPLHF.

V gene TRBV10-3 combines with J gene TRBJ1-2; unclear D gene. CDR3 length: 13 residues. Germline lookup yields CDR1 ENHRY and CDR2 SYGVKD. V lost 7 bases to trimming and J lost 3 bases, with 12 bases between them. CDR3 protein: CAIKDGKYYGYTF. The CDR3, as DNA: TGTGCCATCAAGGACGGGAAATACTATGGCTACACCTTC.

The chain employs TRBV2 and TRBJ1-6; tentative D call: TRBD1 (6 bases). The CDR3 covers 15 residues. Germline CDR1 and CDR2: SNHLY and FYNNEI. V was trimmed by 6 bases and J by 7 bases, leaving 16 bases between them. The CDR3 loop is CASSQQGSRNSPLHF. In nucleotides, the CDR3 is TGTGCCAGCAGCCAACAGGGTTCACGGAATTCACCCCTCCACTTT.

The rearrangement links TRBV10-3 to TRBJ1-1; 10 nucleotides agree with TRBD1. Germline CDR1 is ENHRY and CDR2 is SYGVKD. The CDR3 is 16 amino acids. J gave up 1 base and V 5 bases, and 7 bases lay outside the gene matches. The CDR3 here is CAISQTGGGKNTEAFF. The CDR3 DNA follows: TGTGCCATCAGTCAGACAGGGGGCGGAAAGAACACTGAAGCTTTCTTT.

The J gene is TRBJ2-1, the V gene TRBV23-1; no definite D call. TRBV23-1 is an ORF, with its function uncertain. The V end lost 2 bases, the J end lost 5 bases, and 4 bases lay between the germline ends. CDR3 length: 12 amino acids. For the CDR3, the DNA is TGCGCCAGCAGTCAAAGGGACAATGAGCAGTTCTTC. Residues: CASSQRDNEQFF.

The rearrangement links TRBV10-3 to TRBJ2-7, with 11 positions matching TRBD1. Germline-derived CDR1 and CDR2 are ENHRY and SYGVKD. CDR3 length: 12 amino acids. With 8 bases clipped from V and 5 bases from J, the junction kept 2 bases outside the gene matches. CDR3: CAISDRGHEQYF. The CDR3 bases are TGTGCCATCTCGGACAGGGGGCACGAGCAGTACTTC.

This chain uses TRBV15 with TRBJ1-5; D is ambiguous. Trimming removed 0 bases from V and 7 bases from J, with 16 bases in between. Germline assignment: CDR1 LNHNV and CDR2 YYDKDF (reference sequence). This CDR3 region has 16 residues. The CDR3 bases are TGTGCCACCAGCAGAGATGGAACCCCCCAGTGGCAGCCCCAGCATTTT. This codes for CATSRDGTPQWQPQHF.

The chain combines TRBV28 with TRBJ1-1, with D hard to call. Trimming left V 2 bases short and J 1 base short, with 8 bases between. The CDR3 is 14 amino acids. Germline V gene sequence: CDR1 MDHEN, CDR2 SYDVKM. CDR3 nucleotide sequence: TGTGCCAGCAGTTTAGTGGGCTCGAACACTGAAGCTTTCTTT. This sequence encodes CASSLVGSNTEAFF.

V usage is TRBV10-3 and J usage is TRBJ1-6; no definite D call. Germline-derived CDR1 and CDR2 are ENHRY and SYGVKD. This CDR3 is built from 11 residues. Deletions cut 10 bases from V and 9 bases from J, with 10 bases between. The CDR3 nucleotides are TGTGCCACCGCAGAAGGTTCACCCCTCCACTTT. It codes for CATAEGSPLHF.

V usage is TRBV10-3 and J usage is TRBJ1-1; 9 nucleotides match TRBD1. Looked up from germline, CDR1 is ENHRY and CDR2 is SYGVKD. This CDR3 comprises 14 residues. J gave up 6 bases and V 4 bases, and 6 bases lay outside the gene matches. As DNA, the CDR3 is TGTGCCATCAGTGGGGACAGGGCGGGGGCTGAAGCTTTCTTT. This sequence encodes CAISGDRAGAEAFF.

This chain connects TRBV9 to TRBJ2-7; D may be TRBD1 (6 bases). CDR1 is SGDLS, CDR2 YYNGEE, per germline. This CDR3 has 14 residues. V was pared by 4 bases and J by 2 bases, with 13 bases between. The CDR3 is CASSSTGIAYEQYF. CDR3 coding DNA: TGTGCCAGCAGCTCAACAGGGATCGCCTACGAGCAGTACTTC.

The chain is built from TRBV3-1 (or the pseudogene TRBV3-2) and TRBJ1-2; D gene ambiguous. CDR3 length: 13 amino acids. The germline V gene has CDR1 LGHDT and CDR2 YNNKEL (reference sequence). The germline V and J ends were trimmed by 6 bases and 8 bases, with 16 bases remaining between them. The CDR3 spells CASSPAEPWGYTF. In nucleotides, the CDR3 is TGTGCCAGCAGTCCGGCCGAACCCTGGGGCTACACCTTC.

The J gene is TRBJ2-2, the V gene TRBV5-1; D gene uncertain. V was trimmed by 0 bases and J by 8 bases, leaving 8 bases between them. Germline CDR1 reads SGHRS; CDR2 reads YFSETQ. The CDR3 runs 13 residues. The CDR3 is CASSLGLPGELFF. Written as DNA, the CDR3 is TGCGCCAGCAGCTTGGGTCTTCCTGGGGAGCTGTTTTTT.